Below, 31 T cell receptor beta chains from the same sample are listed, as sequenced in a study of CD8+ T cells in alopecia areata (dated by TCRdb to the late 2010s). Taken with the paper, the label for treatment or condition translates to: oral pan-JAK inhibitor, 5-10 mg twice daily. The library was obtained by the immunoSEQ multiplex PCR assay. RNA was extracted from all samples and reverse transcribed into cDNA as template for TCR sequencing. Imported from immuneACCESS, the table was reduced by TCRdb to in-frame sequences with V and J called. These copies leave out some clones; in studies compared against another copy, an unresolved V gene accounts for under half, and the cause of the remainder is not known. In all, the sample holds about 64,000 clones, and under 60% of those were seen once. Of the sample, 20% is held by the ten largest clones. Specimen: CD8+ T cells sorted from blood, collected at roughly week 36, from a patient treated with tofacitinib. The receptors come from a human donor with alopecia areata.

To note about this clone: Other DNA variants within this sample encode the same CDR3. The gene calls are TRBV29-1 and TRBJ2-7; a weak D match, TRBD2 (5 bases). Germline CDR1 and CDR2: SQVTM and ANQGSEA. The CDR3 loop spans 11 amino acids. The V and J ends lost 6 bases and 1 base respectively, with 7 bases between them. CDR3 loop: CSVGSSYEQYF. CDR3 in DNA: TGCAGCGTGGGGAGTTCCTACGAGCAGTACTTC.

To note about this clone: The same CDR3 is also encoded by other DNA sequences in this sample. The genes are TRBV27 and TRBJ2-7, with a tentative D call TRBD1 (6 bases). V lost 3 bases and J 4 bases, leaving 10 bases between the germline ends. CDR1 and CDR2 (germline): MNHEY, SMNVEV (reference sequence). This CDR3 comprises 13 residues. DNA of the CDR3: TGTGCCAGCAGTTTTGGCAGGGGTTACGAGCAGTACTTC. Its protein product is CASSFGRGYEQYF.

CDR3 sequence reads: CAWTWTGGYGYTF. The CDR3 DNA reads TGTGCCTGGACATGGACAGGGGGCTATGGCTACACCTTC. The genes are TRBV30 and TRBJ1-2; 10 positions agree with TRBD1. The CDR3 length is 13 residues. Trimming cost V 4 bases and J 4 bases; bases outside gene matches: 3. Germline values: CDR1 GTSNPN, CDR2 SVGIG (reference sequence).

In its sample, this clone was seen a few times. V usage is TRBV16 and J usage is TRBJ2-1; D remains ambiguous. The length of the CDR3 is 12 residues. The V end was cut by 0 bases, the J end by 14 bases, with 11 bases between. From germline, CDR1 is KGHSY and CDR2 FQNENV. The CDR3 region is CASSQSNREEFF. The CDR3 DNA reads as TGTGCCAGCAGCCAATCTAACCGCGAGGAGTTCTTC.

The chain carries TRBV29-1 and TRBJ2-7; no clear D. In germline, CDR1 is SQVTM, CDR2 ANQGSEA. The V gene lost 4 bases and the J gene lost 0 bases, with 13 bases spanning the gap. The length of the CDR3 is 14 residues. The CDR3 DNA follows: TGCAGCGTTGTTAGTCAGGAGAGCTCCTACGAGCAGTACTTC. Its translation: CSVVSQESSYEQYF.

Here the CDR3 reads CASSPPGLAASTDTQYF. In DNA, the CDR3 is TGTGCCAGCAGCCCTCCGGGACTAGCGGCCAGCACAGATACGCAGTATTTT. The J gene is TRBJ2-3, the V gene TRBV7-2; TRBD2 aligns across 11 bases. The CDR3 is 17 residues long. From germline, CDR1 is SGHTA and CDR2 FQGNSA. J lost 0 bases, V lost 5 bases, and 7 bases had no gene match.

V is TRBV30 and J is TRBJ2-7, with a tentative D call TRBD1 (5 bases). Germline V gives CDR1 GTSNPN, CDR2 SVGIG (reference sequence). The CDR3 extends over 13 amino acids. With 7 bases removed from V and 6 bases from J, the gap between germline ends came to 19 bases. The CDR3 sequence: CASSPGQGTEQYF. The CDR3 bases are TGTGCCTCCTCGCCAGGCCAGGGTACCGAGCAGTACTTC.

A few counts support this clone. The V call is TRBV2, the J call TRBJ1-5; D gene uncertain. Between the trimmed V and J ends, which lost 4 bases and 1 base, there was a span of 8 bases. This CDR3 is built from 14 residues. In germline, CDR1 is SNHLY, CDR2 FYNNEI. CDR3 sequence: CASSGELSNQPQHF. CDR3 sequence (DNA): TGTGCCAGCAGTGGGGAGCTGAGCAATCAGCCCCAGCATTTT.

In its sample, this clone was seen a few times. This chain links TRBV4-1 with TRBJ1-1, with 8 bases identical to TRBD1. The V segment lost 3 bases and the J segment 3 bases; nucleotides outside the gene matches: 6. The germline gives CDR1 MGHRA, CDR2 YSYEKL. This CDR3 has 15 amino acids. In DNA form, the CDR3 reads TGCGCCAGCAGCCAGCCAGGGGGCTCAGACACTGAAGCTTTCTTT. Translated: CASSQPGGSDTEAFF.

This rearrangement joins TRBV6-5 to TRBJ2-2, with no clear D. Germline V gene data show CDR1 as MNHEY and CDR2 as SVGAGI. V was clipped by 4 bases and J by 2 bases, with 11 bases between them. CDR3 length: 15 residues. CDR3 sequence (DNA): TGTGCCAGCAGTTCTACTCTAACCAACACCGGGGAGCTGTTTTTT. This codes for CASSSTLTNTGELFF.

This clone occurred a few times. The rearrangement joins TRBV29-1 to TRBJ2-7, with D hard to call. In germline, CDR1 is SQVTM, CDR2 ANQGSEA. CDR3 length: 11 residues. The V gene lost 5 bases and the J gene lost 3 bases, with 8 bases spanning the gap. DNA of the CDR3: TGCAGCGTTTTTCTCGGCTACGAGCAGTACTTC. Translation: CSVFLGYEQYF.

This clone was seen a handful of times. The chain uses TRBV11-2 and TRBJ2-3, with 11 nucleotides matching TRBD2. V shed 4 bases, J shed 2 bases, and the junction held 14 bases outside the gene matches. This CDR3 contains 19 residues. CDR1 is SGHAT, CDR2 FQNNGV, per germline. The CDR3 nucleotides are TGTGCCAGCAGCTCACTAGACGGGACTAGCGGTGCTCACACAGATACGCAGTATTTT. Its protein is CASSSLDGTSGAHTDTQYF.

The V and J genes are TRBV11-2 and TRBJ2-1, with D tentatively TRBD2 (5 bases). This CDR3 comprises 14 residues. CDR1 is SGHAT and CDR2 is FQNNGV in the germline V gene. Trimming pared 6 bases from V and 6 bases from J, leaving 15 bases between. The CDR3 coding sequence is TGTGCCAGCAGAAGCGGCGAGCCGTTCAATGAGCAGTTCTTC. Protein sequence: CASRSGEPFNEQFF.

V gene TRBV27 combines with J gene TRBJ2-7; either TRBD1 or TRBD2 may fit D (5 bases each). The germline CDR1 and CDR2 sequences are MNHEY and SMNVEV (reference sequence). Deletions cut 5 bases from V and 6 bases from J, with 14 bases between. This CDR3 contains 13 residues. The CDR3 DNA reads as TGTGCCAGCAGTAAGGGGCTTGGGACCGAGCAGTACTTC. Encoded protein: CASSKGLGTEQYF.

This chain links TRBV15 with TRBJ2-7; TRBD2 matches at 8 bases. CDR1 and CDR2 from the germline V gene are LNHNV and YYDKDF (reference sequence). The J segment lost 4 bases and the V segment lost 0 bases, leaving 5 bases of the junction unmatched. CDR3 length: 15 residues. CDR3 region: CATSREKREQYEQYF. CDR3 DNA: TGTGCCACCAGCAGAGAAAAGCGGGAGCAATACGAGCAGTACTTC.

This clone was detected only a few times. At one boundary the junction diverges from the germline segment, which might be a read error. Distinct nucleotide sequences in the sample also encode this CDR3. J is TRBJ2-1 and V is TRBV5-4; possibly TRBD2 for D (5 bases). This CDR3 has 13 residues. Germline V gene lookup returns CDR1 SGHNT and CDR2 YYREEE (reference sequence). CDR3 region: CASSQEGSNEQFF. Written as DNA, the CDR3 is TGCGCCAGCAGCCAAGAGGGTTCCAATGAGCAGTTCTTC.

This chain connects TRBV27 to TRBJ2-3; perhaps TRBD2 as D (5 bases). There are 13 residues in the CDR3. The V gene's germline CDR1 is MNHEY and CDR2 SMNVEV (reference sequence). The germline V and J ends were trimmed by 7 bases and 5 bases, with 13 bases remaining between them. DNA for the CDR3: TGTGCCAGCACCCCCCCCGAGGGAGATACGCAGTATTTT. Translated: CASTPPEGDTQYF.

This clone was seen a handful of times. As DNA, the CDR3 is TGTGCCACCAGCAGAGATCGCACTAGCGTGCAGTTCTTC. It encodes CATSRDRTSVQFF. The chain recombines TRBV15 with TRBJ2-1; TRBD2 matches 7 bases. The CDR3 is 13 amino acids. Per the germline V gene, CDR1 is LNHNV and CDR2 is YYDKDF (reference sequence). V was clipped by 0 bases and J by 12 bases; unmatched bases: 5.

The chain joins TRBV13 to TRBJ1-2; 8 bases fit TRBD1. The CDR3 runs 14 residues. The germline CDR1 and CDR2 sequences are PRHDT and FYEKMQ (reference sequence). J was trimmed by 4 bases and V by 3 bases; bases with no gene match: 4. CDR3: CASSLDREGYGYTF. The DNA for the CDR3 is TGTGCCAGCAGCTTGGACAGGGAGGGCTATGGCTACACCTTC.

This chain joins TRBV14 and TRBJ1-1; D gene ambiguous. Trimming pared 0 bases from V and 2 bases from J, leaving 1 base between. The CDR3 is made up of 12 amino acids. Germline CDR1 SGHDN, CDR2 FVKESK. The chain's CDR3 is CASSQDNTEAFF. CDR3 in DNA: TGTGCCAGCAGCCAAGATAACACTGAAGCTTTCTTT.

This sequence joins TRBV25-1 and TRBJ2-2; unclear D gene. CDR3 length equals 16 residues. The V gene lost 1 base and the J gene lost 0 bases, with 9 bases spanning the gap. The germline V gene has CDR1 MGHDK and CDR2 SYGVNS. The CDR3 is CASSESGLTNTGELFF. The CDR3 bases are TGTGCCAGCAGTGAATCGGGCCTGACGAACACCGGGGAGCTGTTTTTT. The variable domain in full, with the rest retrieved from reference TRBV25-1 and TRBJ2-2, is EADIYQTPRYLVIGTGKKITLECSQTMGHDKMYWYQQDPGMELHLIHYSYGVNSTEKGDLSSESTVSRIRTEHFPLTLESARPSHTSQYLCASSESGLTNTGELFFGEGSRLTVL.

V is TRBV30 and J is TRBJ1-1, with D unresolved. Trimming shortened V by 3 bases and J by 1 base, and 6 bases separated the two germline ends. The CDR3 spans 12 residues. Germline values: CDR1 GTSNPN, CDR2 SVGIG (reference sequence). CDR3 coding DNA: TGTGCCTGGAGCCAGGCGAACACTGAAGCTTTCTTT. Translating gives CAWSQANTEAFF. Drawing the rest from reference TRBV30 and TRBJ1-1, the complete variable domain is SQTIHQWPATLVQPVGSPLSLECTVEGTSNPNLYWYRQAAGRGLQLLFYSVGIGQISSEVPQNLSASRPQDRQFILSSKKLLLSDSGFYLCAWSQANTEAFFGQGTRLTVV.

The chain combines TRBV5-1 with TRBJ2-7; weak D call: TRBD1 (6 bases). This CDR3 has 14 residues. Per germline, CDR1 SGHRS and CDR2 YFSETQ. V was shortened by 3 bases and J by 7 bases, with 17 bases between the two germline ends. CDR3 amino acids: CASSWDGGAEEQYF. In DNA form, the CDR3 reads TGCGCCAGCAGCTGGGATGGGGGCGCGGAAGAGCAGTACTTC.

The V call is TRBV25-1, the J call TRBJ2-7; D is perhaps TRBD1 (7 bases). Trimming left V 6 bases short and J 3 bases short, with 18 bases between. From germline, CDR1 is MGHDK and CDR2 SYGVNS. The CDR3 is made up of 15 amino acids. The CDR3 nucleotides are TGTGCCAGCAGCGAAGGGGCAGGGGGGTTCTACGAGCAGTACTTC. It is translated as CASSEGAGGFYEQYF.

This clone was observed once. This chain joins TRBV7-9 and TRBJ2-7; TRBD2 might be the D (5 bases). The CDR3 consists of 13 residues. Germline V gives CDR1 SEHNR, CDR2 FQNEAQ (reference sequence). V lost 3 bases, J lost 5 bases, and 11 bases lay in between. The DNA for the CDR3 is TGTGCCAGCAGCTTTCATGGGCGGGACGAGCAGTACTTC. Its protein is CASSFHGRDEQYF.

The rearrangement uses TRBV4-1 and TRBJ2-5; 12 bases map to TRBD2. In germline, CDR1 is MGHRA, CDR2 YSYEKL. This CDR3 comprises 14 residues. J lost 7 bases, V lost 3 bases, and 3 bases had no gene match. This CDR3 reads CASSQGTSGWTQYF. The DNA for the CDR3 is TGCGCCAGCAGCCAGGGGACTAGCGGGTGGACCCAGTACTTC.

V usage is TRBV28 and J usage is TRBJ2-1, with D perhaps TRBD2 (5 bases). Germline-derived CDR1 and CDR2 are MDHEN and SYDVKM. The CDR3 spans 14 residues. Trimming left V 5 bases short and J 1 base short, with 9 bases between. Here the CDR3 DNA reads TGTGCCAGCAGTCTACGCGGGTCCTACAATGAGCAGTTCTTC. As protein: CASSLRGSYNEQFF.

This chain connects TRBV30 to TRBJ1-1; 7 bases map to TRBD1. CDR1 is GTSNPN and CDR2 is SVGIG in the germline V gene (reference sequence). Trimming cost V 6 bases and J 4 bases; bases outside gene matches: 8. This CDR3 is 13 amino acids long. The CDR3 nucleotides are TGTGCCTGTAACAGGGGAGAAGGCACTGAAGCTTTCTTT. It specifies CACNRGEGTEAFF. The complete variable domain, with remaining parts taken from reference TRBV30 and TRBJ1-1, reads SQTIHQWPATLVQPVGSPLSLECTVEGTSNPNLYWYRQAAGRGLQLLFYSVGIGQISSEVPQNLSASRPQDRQFILSSKKLLLSDSGFYLCACNRGEGTEAFFGQGTRLTVV.

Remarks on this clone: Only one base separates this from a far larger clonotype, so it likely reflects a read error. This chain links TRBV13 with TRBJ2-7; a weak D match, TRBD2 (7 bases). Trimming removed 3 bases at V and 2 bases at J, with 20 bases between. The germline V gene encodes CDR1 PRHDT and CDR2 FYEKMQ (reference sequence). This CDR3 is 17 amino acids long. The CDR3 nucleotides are TGTGCCAGCAGCTTGTTACGGGACTCGGGGGGCGCCTACGAGCAGTACTTC. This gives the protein CASSLLRDSGGAYEQYF.

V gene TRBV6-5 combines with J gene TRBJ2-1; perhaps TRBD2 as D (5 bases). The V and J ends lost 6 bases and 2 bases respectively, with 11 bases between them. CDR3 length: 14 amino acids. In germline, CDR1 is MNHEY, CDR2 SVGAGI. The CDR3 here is CASRFSGAYNEQFF. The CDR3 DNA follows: TGTGCCAGCAGGTTCAGCGGAGCCTACAATGAGCAGTTCTTC.

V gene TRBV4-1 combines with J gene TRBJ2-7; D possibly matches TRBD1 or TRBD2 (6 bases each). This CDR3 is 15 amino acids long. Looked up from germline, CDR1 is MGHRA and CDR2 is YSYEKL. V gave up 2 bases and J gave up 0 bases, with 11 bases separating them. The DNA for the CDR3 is TGCGCCAGCAGCCAACGGACGGGGGCCTCCTACGAGCAGTACTTC. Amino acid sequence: CASSQRTGASYEQYF.